The 21 T cell receptor beta chains presented below share a single source sample, sequenced in a study of T cells in localized non-small cell lung cancer. The method was immunoSEQ multiplex PCR; TCRdb's version includes in-frame clones alone and lacks a portion of them. Of tens of thousands of clones listed, 80% are singletons. This specimen consisted of peripheral blood, obtained before any cancer treatment. These receptor sequences come from a female donor aged 60 or older with stage I lung adenocarcinoma.

The CDR3 spells CASSQETSPGETQYF. CDR3 DNA sequence: TGCGCCAGCAGCCAAGAAACTAGTCCAGGGGAGACCCAGTACTTC. The chain links TRBV4-3 to TRBJ2-5, with D perhaps TRBD1 or TRBD2 (5 bases each). Trimming stripped 0 bases from V and 5 bases from J, with 13 bases between. The CDR3 loop spans 15 amino acids. CDR1 and CDR2 (germline): LGHNA, YSLEER.

This clone was observed a handful of times. The chain joins TRBV2 to TRBJ1-1; no clear D gene. Germline V gives CDR1 SNHLY, CDR2 FYNNEI. The CDR3 spans 14 residues. V was trimmed by 4 bases and J by 1 base, leaving 10 bases between them. CDR3 protein: CASSVIARNTEAFF. The CDR3 bases are TGTGCCAGCAGTGTCATTGCACGGAACACTGAAGCTTTCTTT. The variable domain in full, completed from reference TRBV2 and TRBJ1-1, reads EPEVTQTPSHQVTQMGQEVILRCVPISNHLYFYWYRQILGQKVEFLVSFYNNEISEKSEIFDDQFSVERPDGSNFTLKIRSTKLEDSAMYFCASSVIARNTEAFFGQGTRLTVV.

The chain links TRBV4-2 to TRBJ2-2; 7 nucleotides align to TRBD2. The CDR3 sequence is 15 residues long. V lost 3 bases, J lost 3 bases, and 4 bases stayed unmatched. Germline V CDR1 and CDR2: LGHNA, YNFKEQ. The CDR3: CASSQAGDYTGELFF. The CDR3 DNA sequence: TGTGCCAGCAGCCAGGCGGGGGACTACACCGGGGAGCTGTTTTTT.

This clone was counted a single time. The rearrangement uses TRBV5-6 and TRBJ2-5, with 8 bases fitting TRBD1. V dropped 1 base and J dropped 2; count of bases not matched to a gene: 7. Germline assignment: CDR1 SGHDT and CDR2 YYEEEE. CDR3 length: 16 residues. The CDR3 region has the DNA TGTGCCAGCAGCTTGTCCGGGACAGGCACACAAGAGACCCAGTACTTC. Translating it yields CASSLSGTGTQETQYF. The whole variable domain, filled in from reference TRBV5-6 and TRBJ2-5, reads DAGVTQSPTHLIKTRGQQVTLRCSPKSGHDTVSWYQQALGQGPQFIFQYYEEEERQRGNFPDRFSGHQFPNYSSELNVNALLLGDSALYLCASSLSGTGTQETQYFGPGTRLLVL.

This chain connects TRBV28 to TRBJ1-3; D is uncertain. CDR1 is MDHEN, CDR2 SYDVKM, per germline. V lost 8 bases, J lost 0 bases, and 14 bases lay in between. The CDR3 is made up of 15 amino acids. The DNA for the CDR3 is TGTGCCAGCGGGTCAGGCAGTCTCTCTGGAAACACCATATATTTT. Protein sequence: CASGSGSLSGNTIYF.

The chain carries TRBV7-2 and TRBJ2-7; D is unresolved. CDR1 and CDR2 (germline): SGHTA, FQGNSA. Between the trimmed V and J ends, which lost 3 bases and 2 bases, there was a span of 5 bases. This CDR3 spans 12 amino acids. CDR3 DNA: TGTGCCAGCAGCTTGACCACCTACGAGCAGTACTTC. This sequence encodes CASSLTTYEQYF.

This chain joins TRBV14 and TRBJ2-3, with D maybe TRBD1 (6 bases). Germline assignment: CDR1 SGHDN and CDR2 FVKESK. CDR3 size: 16 residues. The V end lost 4 bases, the J end lost 0 bases, and 14 bases lay between the germline ends. CDR3 protein: CASSPQNRVSTDTQYF. Here the CDR3 DNA reads TGTGCCAGCAGCCCTCAAAACAGGGTTAGCACAGATACGCAGTATTTT.

The J gene is TRBJ2-7, the V gene TRBV6-1, with a possible D match to TRBD2 (6 bases). CDR1 and CDR2 (germline): MNHNS, SASEGT. V was clipped by 6 bases and J by 4 bases, with 10 bases between them. CDR3 length equals 12 residues. The DNA for the CDR3 is TGTGCCAGCAGGCGCGGGGCTTACGAGCAGTACTTC. Translation: CASRRGAYEQYF.

This clone was recorded only once. The V and J genes are TRBV18 and TRBJ2-7; D gene ambiguous. CDR3 length: 13 residues. Germline-derived CDR1 and CDR2 are KGHSH and LQKENI. The ends were cut back, 0 bases at V and 4 bases at J, with 7 bases in the middle. In DNA form, the CDR3 reads TGTGCCAGCTCACCACCGTCCAGATACGAGCAGTACTTC. Protein sequence: CASSPPSRYEQYF.

This rearrangement joins TRBV10-3 to TRBJ1-5, with 7 bases identical to TRBD1. Germline V CDR1 and CDR2: ENHRY, SYGVKD. The J segment lost 1 base and the V segment lost 4 bases, leaving 1 base of the junction unmatched. The CDR3 runs 14 residues. In nucleotides, the CDR3 is TGTGCCATCAGTGGACAGGGAAGCAATCAGCCCCAGCATTTT. This translates into CAISGQGSNQPQHF.

The chain combines TRBV5-8 with TRBJ2-1; 7 bases agree with TRBD1. Germline CDR1 is SGHTS and CDR2 is YDEGEE. CDR3 length: 16 amino acids. V was pared by 4 bases and J by 2 bases, with 9 bases of the junction left unmatched. As DNA, the CDR3 is TGTGCCAGCAGCCTAACGACAGGGCAACCCTACAATGAGCAGTTCTTC. It specifies CASSLTTGQPYNEQFF.

V and J are TRBV29-1 and TRBJ1-1, with no clear D. The CDR3 sequence is 12 residues long. Germline CDR1 and CDR2: SQVTM and ANQGSEA. V dropped 4 bases and J dropped 7 bases, with 13 bases sitting between them. The CDR3 DNA follows: TGCAGCGTTGTATCTGGTGTTTTTGAAGCTTTCTTT. Its protein is CSVVSGVFEAFF.

The chain joins TRBV28 to TRBJ1-3; D unresolved. The V and J ends lost 5 bases and 4 bases respectively, with 12 bases between them. Germline V CDR1 and CDR2: MDHEN, SYDVKM. The CDR3 runs 14 residues. This CDR3 is CASSPQSFGNTIYF. The CDR3 DNA is TGTGCCAGCAGTCCTCAATCGTTCGGAAACACCATATATTTT. Combining the CDR3 with reference TRBV28 and TRBJ1-3 gives the whole variable domain DVKVTQSSRYLVKRTGEKVFLECVQDMDHENMFWYRQDPGLGLRLIYFSYDVKMKEKGDIPEGYSVSREKKERFSLILESASTNQTSMYLCASSPQSFGNTIYFGEGSWLTVV.

CDR3 in amino acids: CASSEERDSNYGYTF. CDR3 DNA sequence: TGTGCCAGCAGTGAAGAGAGAGACTCTAACTATGGCTACACCTTC. The V gene is TRBV6-1, the J gene TRBJ1-2; D unclear. Looked up from germline, CDR1 is MNHNS and CDR2 is SASEGT. Trimming shortened V by 1 base and J by 0 bases, and 9 bases separated the two germline ends. The length of the CDR3 is 15 residues.

J is TRBJ1-1 and V is TRBV15, with D unclear. Between the trimmed V and J ends, which lost 5 bases and 7 bases, there was a span of 17 bases. CDR1 and CDR2 (germline): LNHNV, YYDKDF (reference sequence). This CDR3 region has 14 residues. CDR3 region: CATSHGRIGSEAFF. CDR3 nucleotides: TGTGCCACCAGCCACGGCAGGATAGGGAGTGAAGCTTTCTTT.

J is TRBJ1-1 and V is TRBV5-1, with TRBD1 as a possible D gene (5 bases). V was trimmed by 5 bases and J by 13 bases, leaving 21 bases between them. The CDR3 is 13 amino acids. Germline CDR1 is SGHRS and CDR2 is YFSETQ. The CDR3 loop is CASRRDGWSTDFF. CDR3 coding DNA: TGCGCCAGCAGACGGGACGGGTGGAGTACTGATTTCTTT.

The J gene is TRBJ1-2, the V gene TRBV19; weak D call: TRBD1 (6 bases). Trimming cost V 4 bases and J 4 bases, with 7 bases left between them. CDR1 and CDR2 (germline): LNHDA, SQIVND (reference sequence). The CDR3 contains 12 residues. As DNA, the CDR3 is TGTGCCAGTAGTAGAGGGGGCTATGGCTACACCTTC. Protein sequence: CASSRGGYGYTF.

The chain employs TRBV6-1 and TRBJ2-1; D might be TRBD1 or TRBD2, each matching 5 bases. Germline V CDR1 and CDR2: MNHNS, SASEGT. This CDR3 is 15 amino acids long. The V end was cut by 4 bases, the J end by 6 bases, with 16 bases between. CDR3 residues: CASSATRDVTNEQFF. The CDR3 DNA reads TGTGCCAGCAGTGCGACACGGGACGTTACCAATGAGCAGTTCTTC.

This chain joins TRBV6-1 and TRBJ2-1, with 8 nucleotides matching TRBD2. The CDR3 runs to 15 residues. Germline CDR1 MNHNS, CDR2 SASEGT. Trimming took 4 bases from V and 8 from J; bases not matched to a gene: 10. The CDR3 DNA reads TGTGCCAGCAGTGCACCGGGACTAGGTGTACATGAGCAGTTCTTC. Translated: CASSAPGLGVHEQFF.

The V gene is TRBV7-9, the J gene TRBJ2-7; 10 nucleotides line up with TRBD2. The CDR3 covers 14 residues. CDR1 and CDR2 from the germline V gene are SEHNR and FQNEAQ (reference sequence). Unmatched junction bases numbered 5, after V lost 6 bases and J lost 3 bases. The CDR3 spells CASSPSGSGYEQYF. The CDR3 nucleotides are TGTGCCAGCAGTCCTAGCGGGAGCGGCTACGAGCAGTACTTC. The full variable domain, in which reference TRBV7-9 and TRBJ2-7 provide the parts outside the CDR3, is DTGVSQNPRHKITKRGQNVTFRCDPISEHNRLYWYRQTLGQGPEFLTYFQNEAQLEKSRLLSDRFSAERPKGSFSTLEIQRTEQGDSAMYLCASSPSGSGYEQYFGPGTRLTVT.

The chain joins TRBV5-1 to TRBJ2-1; D is unresolved. Trimming took 1 base from V and 1 from J, leaving 12 bases between them. Per germline, CDR1 SGHRS and CDR2 YFSETQ. The CDR3 spans 16 residues. CDR3 nucleotides: TGCGCCAGCAGCTTGTCCCCGGCAGAATCCTACAATGAGCAGTTCTTC. This gives the protein CASSLSPAESYNEQFF.